This T cell receptor (beta chain) was sequenced for a study of T cell responses to AZD1222 COVID-19 vaccine. At the level of the study: Second-dose timings of about 4 or about 12 weeks were pooled.

On this clone itself: Antigen unknown.

The V end was cut by 3 bases, the J end by 3 bases, with 14 bases between. The CDR3 contains 15 residues. CDR1 LNHDA and CDR2 SQIVND come from the germline V gene (reference sequence). Broader study findings: The peak T cell response came first, and repertoires were sampled only after it.

The assay was immunoSEQ multiplex PCR, and TCRdb's table has in-frame clones only and misses some. The data contain around 110,000 clones, around 91% of them singletons. Sequencing used peripheral blood, obtained on day 0 of AZD1222 vaccination. The TCR sequence derives from an adult in good health. This rearrangement joins TRBV19 to TRBJ1-2; D is undetermined. The CDR3 region is CASSIGSRVDYGYTF. CDR3 coding DNA: TGTGCCAGTAGTATTGGATCTAGGGTTGACTATGGCTACACCTTC.